The next 18 T cell receptor beta chains were all read from a single sample in a study of cytomegalovirus exposure and HLA in healthy donors. The study ran its PCR with 60 Vbeta and 13 Jbeta primers. Sequencing used immunoSEQ multiplex PCR; TCRdb keeps in-frame clones, though not all of them. This table has approximately 110,000 clones, about 70% appearing once. The source material was PBMCs. These receptors were obtained from a woman aged 60-75 years in good health and CMV-seropositive.

The J gene is TRBJ1-2, the V gene TRBV15; 7 bases fit TRBD1. V trimming: 0 bases; J trimming: 7 bases; junction bases outside the gene matches: 8. The CDR3 consists of 15 residues. In germline, CDR1 is LNHNV, CDR2 YYDKDF (reference sequence). The CDR3 sequence: CATSRDHRGSVGYTF. CDR3 DNA: TGTGCCACCAGCAGAGACCACAGGGGTTCGGTTGGCTACACCTTC.

V gene TRBV5-1 combines with J gene TRBJ2-5, with TRBD1 matching 9 bases. The CDR3 is 16 residues long. The germline V gene encodes CDR1 SGHRS and CDR2 YFSETQ. V trimming: 4 bases; J trimming: 0 bases; junction bases outside the gene matches: 7. The CDR3 region is CASSLDRGSYQETQYF. CDR3 sequence (DNA): TGCGCCAGCAGCCTAGACAGGGGGAGTTACCAAGAGACCCAGTACTTC.

CDR3 nucleotide sequence: TGTGCCAGCAGCCCCCAGGGTGCCCTTTCCTACGAGCAGTACTTC. It yields the protein CASSPQGALSYEQYF. This chain joins TRBV6-5 and TRBJ2-7; tentatively, D is TRBD1 (5 bases). The CDR3 consists of 15 residues. Per the germline V gene, CDR1 is MNHEY and CDR2 is SVGAGI. V was cut by 6 bases and J by 1 base, with 16 bases left in between.

The chain combines TRBV7-8 with TRBJ1-2; no reliable D call. Germline V gene lookup returns CDR1 SGHVS and CDR2 FQNEAQ. V lost 4 bases and J lost 4, with 13 bases in between. The CDR3 covers 14 residues. DNA for the CDR3: TGTGCCAGCAGCTCCACCACGGGTCCCTATGGCTACACCTTC. Translating gives CASSSTTGPYGYTF.

Comments on this clone: At one end, the junction sequence differs from germline, possibly due to a read error. CDR3 sequence: CASSPRRNRDSDYF. In DNA form, the CDR3 reads TGTGCCAGCAGTCCCCGAAGAAACCGGGACAGTGACTACTTT. The V call is TRBV6-5, the J call TRBJ1-6; 7 bases agree with TRBD1. The CDR3 loop spans 14 amino acids. Germline loops: CDR1 MNHEY, CDR2 SVGAGI.

The rearrangement joins TRBV11-3 to TRBJ2-1, with 7 bases identical to TRBD2. With 3 bases clipped from V and 5 bases from J, the junction kept 7 bases outside the gene matches. This CDR3 contains 15 residues. Germline CDR1 and CDR2: SGHNT and YENEEA. CDR3 sequence reads: CASSFSGLQNNEQFF. The CDR3 region has the DNA TGTGCCAGCAGCTTTTCGGGACTACAAAACAATGAGCAGTTCTTC.

The genes are TRBV18 and TRBJ2-1; 14 bases line up with TRBD2. V dropped 5 bases and J dropped 1; count of bases not matched to a gene: 7. The CDR3 runs 18 residues. Germline CDR1 and CDR2: KGHSH and LQKENI. The CDR3 DNA reads as TGTGCCAGCTCAACCCGACTAGCGGGAGGGGGATCCTACAATGAGCAGTTCTTC. Its translation: CASSTRLAGGGSYNEQFF.

The chain links TRBV4-2 to TRBJ2-4, with a weak D call TRBD2 (5 bases). V was trimmed by 3 bases and J by 3 bases, leaving 9 bases between them. CDR3 length: 14 residues. Germline assignment: CDR1 LGHNA and CDR2 YNFKEQ. The CDR3 sequence: CASSQPGGKNIQYF. The CDR3, as DNA: TGTGCCAGCAGCCAGCCCGGAGGCAAAAACATTCAGTACTTC.

The J gene is TRBJ1-4, the V gene TRBV5-4, with a possible D match to TRBD1 (5 bases). This CDR3 region has 14 residues. The V end was cut by 0 bases, the J end by 4 bases, with 7 bases between. In germline, CDR1 is SGHNT, CDR2 YYREEE (reference sequence). CDR3 bases: TGTGCCAGCAGCTTGGCGGGGGGTAATGAAAAACTGTTTTTT. Amino acids: CASSLAGGNEKLFF. The full variable domain, completed using reference TRBV5-4 and TRBJ1-4, is ETGVTQSPTHLIKTRGQQVTLRCSSQSGHNTVSWYQQALGQGPQFIFQYYREEENGRGNFPPRFSGLQFPNYSSELNVNALELDDSALYLCASSLAGGNEKLFFGSGTQLSVL.

The chain joins TRBV4-1 to TRBJ2-3; TRBD2 matches at 13 bases. Germline V lookup: CDR1 MGHRA, CDR2 YSYEKL. The CDR3 consists of 15 residues. After removal of 4 bases from V and 4 bases from J, the junction contained 2 bases not matched to a gene. The CDR3, as DNA: TGCGCCAGCAGCCCCACTAGCGGGAGGGCAGATACGCAGTATTTT. Protein product: CASSPTSGRADTQYF.

This clone was recorded once. The chain has TRBV15 and TRBJ1-3, with TRBD1 matching 7 bases. V lost 0 bases, J lost 2 bases, and 4 bases stayed unmatched. Germline V gene data show CDR1 as LNHNV and CDR2 as YYDKDF (reference sequence). This CDR3 spans 16 amino acids. CDR3: CATSRDGQVAGNTIYF. DNA for the CDR3: TGTGCCACCAGCAGAGATGGACAGGTGGCTGGAAACACCATATATTTT.

The chain has TRBV7-9 and TRBJ2-2; TRBD2 matches 12 bases. Germline V gene lookup returns CDR1 SEHNR and CDR2 FQNEAQ (reference sequence). The V segment lost 3 bases and the J segment 4 bases; nucleotides outside the gene matches: 6. This CDR3 region has 17 residues. For the CDR3, the DNA is TGTGCCAGCAGCTTCCTAGCGGGAGGGAGCCCCACCGGGGAGCTGTTTTTT. Translating gives CASSFLAGGSPTGELFF.

This clone was counted once. The chain joins TRBV4-1 to TRBJ2-7; 7 bases align to TRBD1. Germline V gene lookup returns CDR1 MGHRA and CDR2 YSYEKL. This CDR3 region has 16 residues. With 1 base clipped from V and 1 base from J, the junction kept 7 bases outside the gene matches. As DNA, the CDR3 is TGCGCCAGCAGCCAAGCGGGTCCGGGACAGTCCTACGAGCAGTACTTC. As protein: CASSQAGPGQSYEQYF.

The CDR3 region has the DNA TGTGCCAGTAGTCCGGGGATGGGCGCCTACGAGCAGTACTTC. It specifies CASSPGMGAYEQYF. The V and J genes are TRBV19 and TRBJ2-7; D might be TRBD2 (5 bases). Trimming took off 5 bases at V and 2 bases at J, with 13 bases between the two ends. The CDR3 is made up of 14 amino acids. Germline values: CDR1 LNHDA, CDR2 SQIVND (reference sequence).

This clone was picked up a small number of times. The chain combines TRBV5-1 with TRBJ2-3; D uncertain. The germline V gene encodes CDR1 SGHRS and CDR2 YFSETQ. V was clipped by 4 bases and J by 6 bases, with 9 bases between them. The CDR3 runs to 12 residues. CDR3 in amino acids: CASSLGRDTQYF. The CDR3 nucleotides are TGCGCCAGCAGCCTGGGTCGGGATACGCAGTATTTT.

The chain uses TRBV5-1 and TRBJ1-1; 8 nucleotides line up with TRBD1. The germline gives CDR1 SGHRS, CDR2 YFSETQ. The V segment lost 0 bases and the J segment 1 base; nucleotides outside the gene matches: 2. This CDR3 has 15 residues. CDR3 loop: CASSLGQGWNTEAFF. The CDR3 region has the DNA TGCGCCAGCAGCTTGGGACAGGGGTGGAACACTGAAGCTTTCTTT.

The CDR3 DNA reads TGTGCCAGCAGCGTCCTAGGCAGCTCTGGGGCCAACGTCCTGACTTTC. Translating gives CASSVLGSSGANVLTF. The genes are TRBV7-3 and TRBJ2-6, with D unclear. CDR3 length: 16 amino acids. The V end was cut by 5 bases, the J end by 0 bases, with 11 bases between. CDR1 is SGHTA and CDR2 is FQGTGA in the germline V gene.

The chain recombines TRBV9 with TRBJ2-7, with no clear D. V lost 0 bases, J lost 3 bases, and 7 bases lay in between. This CDR3 has 13 residues. Germline CDR1 and CDR2: SGDLS and YYNGEE. The CDR3 here is CASSVGAGYEQYF. CDR3 DNA: TGTGCCAGCAGCGTAGGCGCCGGCTACGAGCAGTACTTC.